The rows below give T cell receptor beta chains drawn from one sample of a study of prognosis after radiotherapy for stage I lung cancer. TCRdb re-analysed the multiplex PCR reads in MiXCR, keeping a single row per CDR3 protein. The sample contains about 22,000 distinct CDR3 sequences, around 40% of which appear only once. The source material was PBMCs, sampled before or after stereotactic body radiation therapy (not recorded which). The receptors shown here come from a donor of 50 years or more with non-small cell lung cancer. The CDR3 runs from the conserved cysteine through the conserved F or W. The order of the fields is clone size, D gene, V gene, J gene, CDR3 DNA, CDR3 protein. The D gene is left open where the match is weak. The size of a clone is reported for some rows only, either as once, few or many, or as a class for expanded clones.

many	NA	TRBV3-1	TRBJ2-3	TGTGCCAGCAGCCCCCGGGTCAGCACAGATACGCAGTATTTT	CASSPRVSTDTQYF
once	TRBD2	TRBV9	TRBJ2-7	TGTGCCAGCAGCGCCGAAAGCGGGGCGGCAGAGGGCCTCGAGCAGTACTTC	CASSAESGAAEGLEQYF
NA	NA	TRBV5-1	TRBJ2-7	TGCGCCAGCAGCTTGGGCGCCAGGGAGTCCTACGAGCAGTACTTC	CASSLGARESYEQYF
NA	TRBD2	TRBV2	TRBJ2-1	TGTGCCAGCAGACTAGCGGGGGTGTACAATGAGCAGTTCTTC	CASRLAGVYNEQFF
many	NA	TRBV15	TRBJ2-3	TGTGCCACCAGCAGCAGGGGCACAGATACGCAGTATTTT	CATSSRGTDTQYF
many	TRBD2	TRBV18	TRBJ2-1	TGTGCCAGCTCACCCATCTTAGGTAGCGGGAGTATCAATGAGCAGTTCTTC	CASSPILGSGSINEQFF
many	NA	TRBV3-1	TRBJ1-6	TGTGCCAGCAGCCAGGGGAGTTATTCACCCCTCCACTTT	CASSQGSYSPLHF
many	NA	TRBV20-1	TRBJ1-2	TGCAGTGTTCCTAAGCCCGGGTCACGGGGCTACACCTTC	CSVPKPGSRGYTF
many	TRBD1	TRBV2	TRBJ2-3	TGTGCCAGCAGTGAAGCCGTTCGGGATGGCGTTGACAGGGCAGATACGCAGTATTTT	CASSEAVRDGVDRADTQYF
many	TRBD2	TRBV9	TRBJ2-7	TGTGCCAGCAGCGTATCAGCGGGACCTTCCTACGAGCAGTACTTC	CASSVSAGPSYEQYF
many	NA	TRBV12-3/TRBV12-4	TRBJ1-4	TGTGCCAGCAGTCTGAGTGAAAAACTGTTTTTT	CASSLSEKLFF
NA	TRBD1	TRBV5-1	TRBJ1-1	TGCGCCAGCAGCTCAGGGGGCGCGCGGAACACTGAAGCTTTCTTT	CASSSGGARNTEAFF
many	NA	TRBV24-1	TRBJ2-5	TGTGCCACCAGTGATACTGGGGAAGAGACCCAGTACTTC	CATSDTGEETQYF
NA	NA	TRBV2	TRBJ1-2	TGTGCCAAAAGTGGCCAGTTCTATGGCTACACCTTC	CAKSGQFYGYTF
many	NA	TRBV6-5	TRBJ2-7	TGTGCCAGCAGTTACTCGATGGCGGAAGAGATATACGAGCAGTACTTC	CASSYSMAEEIYEQYF
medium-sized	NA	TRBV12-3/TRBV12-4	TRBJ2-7	TGTGCCAGCAGTTTAGAGCGGGCTAACTCCTACGAGCAGTACTTC	CASSLERANSYEQYF
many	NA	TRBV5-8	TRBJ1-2	TGTGCCAGCAGCGCCAGGACAGAGGGCTATGGCTACACCTTC	CASSARTEGYGYTF
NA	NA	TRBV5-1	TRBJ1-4	TGCGCCAGCTCTGAGGGGGGAAATGAAAAACTGTTTTTT	CASSEGGNEKLFF
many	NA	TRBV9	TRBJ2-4	TGTGCCAGCAGCCCAGGACAGGGAGGGACTAGTGTGGACATTCAGTACTTC	CASSPGQGGTSVDIQYF
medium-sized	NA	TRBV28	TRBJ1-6	TGTGCCAGCAGCGACAGCCCGGGTGGGTATTCACCCCTCCACTTT	CASSDSPGGYSPLHF
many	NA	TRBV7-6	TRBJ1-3	TGTGCCAGCAGCTTAGCGTTCAGGGGAAACACCATATATTTT	CASSLAFRGNTIYF
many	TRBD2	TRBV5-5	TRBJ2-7	TGTGCCAGCAGCCCGAGCCTAGCGGGGTCCTACGAGCAGTACTTC	CASSPSLAGSYEQYF
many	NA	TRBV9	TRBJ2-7	TGTGCCAGCAGCGTAGACGGGAGCCACGAGCAGTACTTC	CASSVDGSHEQYF
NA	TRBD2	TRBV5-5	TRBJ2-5	TGTGCCAGCAGCTTACTAGCGGGTACCCAAGAGACCCAGTACTTC	CASSLLAGTQETQYF
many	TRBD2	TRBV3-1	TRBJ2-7	TGTGCCAGCAGCCAAGATCTAGCGGCGAGCTCCTACGAGCAGTACTTC	CASSQDLAASSYEQYF
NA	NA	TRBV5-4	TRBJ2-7	TGTGCCAGCAGCCCTCCGGACTCGAACTACGAGCAGTACTTC	CASSPPDSNYEQYF
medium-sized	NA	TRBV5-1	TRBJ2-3	TGCGCCAGCCATCTTGGCGGATACACAGATACGCAGTATTTT	CASHLGGYTDTQYF
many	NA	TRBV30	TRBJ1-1	TGTGCCTGGAGTGTTAGAAGAAACACTGAAGCTTTCTTT	CAWSVRRNTEAFF
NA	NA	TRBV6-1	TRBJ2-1	TGTGCCAGCTATAATCACCCCTACAATGAGCAGTTCTTC	CASYNHPYNEQFF
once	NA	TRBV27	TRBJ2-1	TGTGCCAGCAGTTTTTCAGGGCTTAATGAGCAGTTCTTC	CASSFSGLNEQFF
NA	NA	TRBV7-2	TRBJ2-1	TGTGCCAGCAGCTCCGGACTATACAATGAGCAGTTCTTC	CASSSGLYNEQFF
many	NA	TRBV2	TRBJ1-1	TGTGCCAGTGGAGGACAGCCGAACACTGAAGCTTTCTTT	CASGGQPNTEAFF